Presented here are 14 T cell receptor beta chains from one specimen sequenced in a study of blood T cell repertoires in COVID-19. The repertoire was sequenced with immunoSEQ multiplex PCR; TCRdb's copy has only in-frame clones and lacks some. This repertoire shows some 150,000 clones, 70% to 90% found once; its top ten account for 2.4%. Sequencing used peripheral blood. The receptors here all came from a woman between 65 and 79 years old with acute or convalescent COVID-19.

The rearrangement links TRBV9 to TRBJ2-1; the D gene is possibly TRBD2 (5 bases). Trimming removed 4 bases from V and 10 bases from J, with 18 bases in between. This CDR3 spans 14 amino acids. Germline CDR1 is SGDLS and CDR2 is YYNGEE. In nucleotides, the CDR3 is TGTGCCAGCAGCCCCCGCCTAGCTCGAGAAGAGCAGTTCTTC. Its protein product is CASSPRLAREEQFF. Combining the CDR3 with reference TRBV9 and TRBJ2-1 gives the whole variable domain DSGVTQTPKHLITATGQRVTLRCSPRSGDLSVYWYQQSLDQGLQFLIQYYNGEERAKGNILERFSAQQFPDLHSELNLSSLELGDSALYFCASSPRLAREEQFFGPGTRLTVL.

This clone has only a few counts. V is TRBV7-8 and J is TRBJ2-2, with D perhaps matching TRBD2 (5 bases). Germline-derived CDR1 and CDR2 are SGHVS and FQNEAQ. CDR3 length equals 16 residues. V was cut by 5 bases and J by 1 base, with 14 bases left in between. The CDR3 nucleotides are TGTGCCAGCAGCCGAGCGGAGCGGCAGAACACCGGGGAGCTGTTTTTT. Residues: CASSRAERQNTGELFF.

CDR3 residues: CASSEPSGTDNEKLFF. Written as DNA, the CDR3 is TGCGCCAGCAGTGAGCCTTCCGGGACAGATAATGAAAAACTGTTTTTT. The chain carries TRBV10-2 and TRBJ1-4; the match to TRBD1 covers 7 bases. This CDR3 has 16 amino acids. The V and J ends lost 2 bases and 4 bases, in that order; junction bases with no gene match: 7. Germline V gene lookup returns CDR1 WSHSY and CDR2 SAAADI.

The chain employs TRBV14 and TRBJ1-6; D perhaps matches TRBD1 (5 bases). Per germline, CDR1 SGHDN and CDR2 FVKESK. Trimming took off 0 bases at V and 4 bases at J, with 16 bases between the two ends. This CDR3 contains 18 residues. CDR3: CASSQEYRLAGYNSPLHF. The CDR3 nucleotides are TGTGCCAGCAGCCAAGAATACAGGCTGGCGGGATATAATTCACCCCTCCACTTT.

The chain combines TRBV6-2 or TRBV6-3 with TRBJ2-4; the D gene is possibly TRBD1 (6 bases). The CDR3 has 16 amino acids. V was pared by 6 bases and J by 0 bases, with 15 bases between. CDR1 is MNHEY, CDR2 SVGEGT, per germline. CDR3 sequence (DNA): TGTGCCAGCAGACCTACAGGGATTCTAGCCAAAAACATTCAGTACTTC. Protein: CASRPTGILAKNIQYF.

This chain connects TRBV2 to TRBJ2-7; a weak D match, TRBD1 (6 bases). Trimming left V 1 base short and J 3 bases short, with 13 bases between. Germline lookup yields CDR1 SNHLY and CDR2 FYNNEI. CDR3 length equals 15 residues. CDR3 nucleotide sequence: TGTGCCAGCAGTGAAGGTCAGGGGAATTTCTACGAGCAGTACGTC. Protein product: CASSEGQGNFYEQYV.

The J gene is TRBJ2-7, the V gene TRBV7-9; the match to TRBD1 covers 7 bases. Germline trimming cut 1 base from V and 5 bases from J; bases unmatched to any gene: 2. This CDR3 is built from 13 residues. Germline V gene lookup returns CDR1 SEHNR and CDR2 FQNEAQ (reference sequence). CDR3 region: CASSLGGQNEQYV. The CDR3 region has the DNA TGTGCCAGCAGCTTAGGGGGACAGAACGAGCAGTACGTC.

The CDR3 here is CASSSVGQANYGYTF. The CDR3 DNA reads as TGTGCCAGCAGCTCCGTCGGACAGGCTAACTATGGCTACACCTTC. This chain joins TRBV13 and TRBJ1-2, with 7 bases fitting TRBD1. The V and J ends lost 4 bases and 0 bases, in that order; junction bases with no gene match: 5. The CDR3 totals 15 residues. Germline V gene sequence: CDR1 PRHDT, CDR2 FYEKMQ (reference sequence).

This chain links TRBV12-3 or TRBV12-4 with TRBJ1-5, with unresolved D. The CDR3 covers 13 residues. Trimming left V 6 bases short and J 4 bases short, with 10 bases between. The CDR3 DNA is TGTGCCAGCAGCAACAAATGGAATCAGCCCCAGCATTTT. Translating it yields CASSNKWNQPQHF.

The rearrangement uses TRBV28 and TRBJ1-6; TRBD1 agrees at 9 bases. From germline, CDR1 is MDHEN and CDR2 SYDVKM. This CDR3 spans 14 amino acids. Losses at the gene ends were 8 bases for V and 10 bases for J; bases not matched to a gene: 9. The DNA of the CDR3 is TGTGCCAGCGACCCGGGACAGGGAAGGTCACCCCTCCACTTT. Encoded protein: CASDPGQGRSPLHF.

The V gene is TRBV9, the J gene TRBJ2-3; 7 positions match TRBD2. CDR1 and CDR2 (germline): SGDLS, YYNGEE. V was clipped by 0 bases and J by 2 bases; unmatched bases: 12. CDR3 length equals 18 residues. The CDR3 region has the DNA TGTGCCAGCAGCGTAGAGACGAGCGGGGCCCGCTTCACAGATACGCAGTATTTT. It translates to CASSVETSGARFTDTQYF.

The chain is built from TRBV19 and TRBJ1-1, with 8 positions matching TRBD1. V shed 5 bases and J 6 bases; nucleotides not matched to a gene: 11. The CDR3 consists of 15 residues. CDR1 is LNHDA, CDR2 SQIVND, per germline (reference sequence). In DNA, the CDR3 is TGTGCCAGTAGTCCACCCGCGGACAGGGCCTCTGAAGCTTTCTTT. Encoded protein: CASSPPADRASEAFF.

The V and J genes are TRBV6-5 and TRBJ1-2; D uncertain. Per the germline V gene, CDR1 is MNHEY and CDR2 is SVGAGI. V lost 10 bases to trimming and J lost 9 bases, with 24 bases between them. This CDR3 contains 14 residues. CDR3 DNA sequence: TGTGCCACAGGTTCCCGAGGGCGGGTTCAATGCTACACCTTC. Its translation: CATGSRGRVQCYTF.

V gene TRBV2 combines with J gene TRBJ1-6; a weak D match, TRBD1 (5 bases). The CDR3 length is 14 residues. V was shortened by 5 bases and J by 10 bases, with 15 bases between the two germline ends. Germline CDR1 and CDR2: SNHLY and FYNNEI. The CDR3 spells CASSSDQGGSPLHF. The DNA for the CDR3 is TGTGCCAGCAGTTCGGACCAGGGAGGCTCACCCCTCCACTTT.